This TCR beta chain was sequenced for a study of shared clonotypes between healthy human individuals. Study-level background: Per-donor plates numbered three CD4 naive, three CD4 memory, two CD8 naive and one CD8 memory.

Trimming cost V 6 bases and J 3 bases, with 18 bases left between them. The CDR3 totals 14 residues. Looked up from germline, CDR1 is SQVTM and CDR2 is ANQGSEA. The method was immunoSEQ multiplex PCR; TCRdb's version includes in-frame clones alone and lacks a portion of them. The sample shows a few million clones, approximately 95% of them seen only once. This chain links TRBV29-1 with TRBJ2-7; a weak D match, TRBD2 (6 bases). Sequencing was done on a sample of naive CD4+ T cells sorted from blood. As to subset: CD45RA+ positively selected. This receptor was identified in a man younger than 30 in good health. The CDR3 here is CSVFDVQEGYEQYF. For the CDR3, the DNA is TGCAGCGTCTTTGACGTTCAGGAGGGCTACGAGCAGTACTTC.